This T cell receptor beta chain was captured by sequencing in a study of Ad26.COV2.S vaccination and SARS-CoV-2 variants (dated by TCRdb to about 2021). Study-level background: Donors in the vaccine arm were drawn from COV1001, a phase I-IIa trial of Ad26.COV2.S in healthy adults that was multicentre, randomized, double-blind and placebo-controlled. Investigators remained blinded to trial group allocation during experiments and outcome assessment. A total of around 32 samples were included in the TCR-sequenced set, comprising around 20 Ad26.COV2.S vaccine recipients, 5 placebo recipients and 8 SARS-CoV-2 convalescent individuals. Dosing of Ad26.COV2.S was intramuscular, at either 5x10^10 or 1x10^11 viral particles, delivered as one shot or as two shots spaced 56 days apart. Trial participants were randomized into five groups of five: low-dose or high-dose Ad26.COV2.S given once or twice, or placebo on both occasions. TCRbeta repertoire sequencing was used to assess the specificity and breadth of SARS-CoV-2-reactive T cell receptors after Ad26.COV2.S vaccination.

Reading the label with the study, this specimen's treatment or condition is: roughly 18 received Ad26.COV2.S at low or high dose, single or two shots; about 5 received placebo; per-sample allocation not given. Repertoires of vaccine and placebo recipients were sequenced from samples collected on day 63 after the first injection. Cohort 1b enrolled about two dozen adults aged 18-55 years at a single site in Boston, USA, between 29 July and 7 August 2020. As a vaccine, Ad26.COV2.S was a replication-incompetent adenovirus type 26 vector that expressed a prefusion-stabilized SARS-CoV-2 spike protein derived from the original Wuhan strain. Overall study outcomes, separate from this receptor: The study lacked the statistical power to compare responses across vaccine doses or regimens. The authors noted that total T cell responses may have been underestimated by the TCR breadth and depth analyses. Vaccine and placebo recipients had comparable non-spike TCR breadth, which fits with the vaccine containing only spike. Spike-specific TCR breadth was higher in Ad26.COV2.S recipients than in placebo recipients (P = 0.0014). After vaccination, spike-specific CD8+ and CD4+ T cell responses were reported to show substantial breadth.

V and J are truncated by 2 bases and 4 bases respectively, leaving an intervening sequence of 8 bases. From the cysteine through the phenylalanine, the CDR3 covers 13 amino acids. Only the CDR3 DNA stays, 39 bases, in frame from base 1. As for this clone: The clone's antigen remains unknown. Base qualities are not at hand, and no much larger clone is one base apart.

The immunoSEQ Assay was the method used to sequence TCRbeta CDR3 regions. After extraction, genomic DNA underwent amplification by bias-controlled multiplex PCR, followed by high-throughput sequencing. As for how the authors treated the data: To quantify the absolute abundance of each unique TCRbeta CDR3 region, sequences were collapsed and filtered. T cell fraction was estimated by normalization of TCRbeta template counts to usable DNA, with usable DNA being measured through amplification of reference genes present in all nucleated cells. Repertoire TCRs were annotated as SARS-CoV-2-specific by exact matching of V gene, CDR3 amino acid sequence and J gene to a known reactive TCR set. The reference SARS-CoV-2 TCR set came from MIRA and was filtered for enrichment in COVID-19-positive ImmuneCODE repertoires, removing public or cross-reactive TCRs. Using the MIRA antigens, annotated TCRs were further analysed by specific ORF or by position within an ORF. Breadth was defined as the number of annotated unique rearrangements divided by the total number of unique productive rearrangements, and depth was defined as the summed frequency of the annotated unique rearrangements. Two-sided Wilcoxon rank-sum tests were used to compare TCR breadth between groups. Imported from immuneACCESS, the table was reduced by TCRdb to in-frame sequences with V and J called. These copies leave out some clones; in studies compared against another copy, an unresolved V gene accounts for under half, and the cause of the remainder is not known. Clone size and V and J calls were adopted from that table, with D and trimming inferred from the DNA. The sample table shows about 400,000 clones, and around 92% are seen once. Of the sample, around 1.7% is held by the ten largest clones.

This TCR was sampled from a person between 18 and 65 years old who received the Ad26.COV2.S COVID-19 vaccine or a placebo. The material was peripheral blood, obtained in a trial of Ad26.COV2.S vaccine versus placebo. The chain is encoded by TRBV12-3 or TRBV12-4 joined to TRBJ2-5; the D segment may tentatively be TRBD1 or TRBD2, each giving 6 matched bases. The CDR3 region reads CASSLKGGETQYF. Here is the DNA: TGTGCCAGCAGTTTAAAGGGGGGAGAGACCCAGTACTTC.